The present T cell receptor beta chain was sequenced within a study of T cell changes during pregnancy in multiple sclerosis. The table came from immunoSEQ multiplex PCR; TCRdb's copy has only in-frame clones and leaves some out. The data hold about 57,000 clones, with approximately 90% observed a single time. CDR3 length: 16 residues. CDR1 KGHSH and CDR2 LQKENI come from the germline V gene. V was trimmed by 3 bases and J by 0 bases, leaving 15 bases between them. The receptor was derived from a female donor in good health, enrolled as a control in a pregnancy study. The chain is built from TRBV18 and TRBJ2-7, with D possibly being TRBD2 (6 bases). The sample in question was peripheral blood, obtained after pregnancy. CDR3 residues: CASSPFLPGDSYEQYF. The CDR3 nucleotides read TGTGCCAGCTCACCGTTTCTTCCGGGAGACTCCTACGAGCAGTACTTC.